This TCR beta chain was retrieved from a study of shared clonotypes between healthy human individuals. In germline, CDR1 is SGHTA, CDR2 FQGNSA. Trimming shortened V by 5 bases and J by 6 bases, and 17 bases separated the two germline ends. The CDR3 is 15 residues long. The protocol was immunoSEQ multiplex PCR, while the TCRdb copy is restricted to in-frame clones and leaves out a portion. Among about 2 million clones, 90% to 95% were seen once, and the ten largest hold more than 0.1%. V and J are TRBV7-2 and TRBJ1-5; D possibly corresponds to TRBD1 (6 bases). The clonotype was recovered from a man between 18 and 29 years old in good health. Sequenced material: naive CD4+ T cells sorted from blood. Subset noted: CD45RA+ positively selected. The CDR3 nucleotides are TGTGCCAGCAGCGCGAATGGGGGGCCGGGTCAGCCCCAGCATTTT. Its translation is CASSANGGPGQPQHF.